Each of the 7 T cell receptor beta chains below was sequenced from the same sample in a study of breast tumors, draining lymph nodes, adjacent tissues. Samples came from axillary lymph nodes draining the breast cancer. TCRdb re-called the multiplex PCR reads with MiXCR, one entry per CDR3 protein. The repertoire holds some 200,000 distinct CDR3 sequences, with over 25% as singletons. The material sequenced was axillary lymph node tissue. These receptors were taken from a female donor with breast cancer. Some clones in this sample may be carry-over from other donors' samples.

The rearrangement joins TRBV9 to TRBJ1-4; D remains ambiguous. The CDR3 spans 11 residues. Germline lookup yields CDR1 SGDLS and CDR2 YYNGEE. Trimming shortened V by 3 bases and J by 6 bases, and 3 bases separated the two germline ends. The CDR3, as DNA: TGTGCCAGCAGCGGGGATGAAAAACTGTTTTTT. Encoded protein: CASSGDEKLFF.

V usage is TRBV9 and J usage is TRBJ2-5; 14 bases match TRBD2. Germline V gives CDR1 SGDLS, CDR2 YYNGEE. Trimming cost V 0 bases and J 4 bases; bases outside gene matches: 8. The CDR3 totals 18 residues. CDR3 sequence: CASSVGRLAGGDRETQYF. CDR3 nucleotides: TGTGCCAGCAGCGTAGGGCGACTAGCGGGAGGGGATCGAGAGACCCAGTACTTC.

This clonotype was detected many times. The V call is TRBV2, the J call TRBJ1-2, with 8 bases matching TRBD1. The CDR3 is 13 residues long. CDR1 and CDR2 from the germline V gene are SNHLY and FYNNEI. J lost 6 bases, V lost 6 bases, and 6 bases had no gene match. CDR3 sequence (DNA): TGTGCCAGCAGGGCAGACAGGGGTGATGGCTACACCTTC. Its protein product is CASRADRGDGYTF.

The table lists this clonotype with a count of one. This sequence joins TRBV9 and TRBJ2-7; D possibly corresponds to TRBD2 (5 bases). The germline CDR1 and CDR2 sequences are SGDLS and YYNGEE. This CDR3 is built from 12 residues. The V end lost 0 bases, the J end lost 4 bases, and 5 bases lay between the germline ends. CDR3 sequence (DNA): TGTGCCAGCAGCGTAGGAGGGTACGAGCAGTACTTC. Amino acids: CASSVGGYEQYF.

Ten or more counts support this clonotype. The genes are TRBV19 and TRBJ1-4, with D possibly matching TRBD1 (6 bases). V was trimmed by 2 bases and J by 5 bases, leaving 6 bases between them. Germline lookup yields CDR1 LNHDA and CDR2 SQIVND (reference sequence). The CDR3 is made up of 13 amino acids. CDR3 residues: CASSIQGNEKLFF. The CDR3 coding sequence is TGTGCCAGTAGTATACAGGGGAATGAAAAACTGTTTTTT.

This clonotype was picked up many times. The DNA of the CDR3 is TGCAGTGCTAGAAGGAGCGGGACAGGGGGATATGGCTACACCTTC. This codes for CSARRSGTGGYGYTF. The chain couples TRBV20-1 to TRBJ1-2; 11 nucleotides align to TRBD1. V lost 2 bases and J lost 5; bases outside the gene matches: 7. The CDR3 consists of 15 residues. The germline V gene has CDR1 DFQATT and CDR2 SNEGSKA (reference sequence).

A note on this clonotype: A much larger clone sits a single nucleotide away, making a read error possible. The chain combines TRBV20-1 with TRBJ2-7; possible D gene TRBD2, 6 bases. CDR3 length: 14 amino acids. Germline V gene data show CDR1 as DFQATT and CDR2 as SNEGSKA (reference sequence). V was pared by 1 base and J by 6 bases, with 16 bases between. The CDR3 loop reads CSARGGTATSEQYF. The CDR3 nucleotides read TGCAGTGCTAGAGGGGGGACTGCGACCTCCGAGCAGTACTTC.